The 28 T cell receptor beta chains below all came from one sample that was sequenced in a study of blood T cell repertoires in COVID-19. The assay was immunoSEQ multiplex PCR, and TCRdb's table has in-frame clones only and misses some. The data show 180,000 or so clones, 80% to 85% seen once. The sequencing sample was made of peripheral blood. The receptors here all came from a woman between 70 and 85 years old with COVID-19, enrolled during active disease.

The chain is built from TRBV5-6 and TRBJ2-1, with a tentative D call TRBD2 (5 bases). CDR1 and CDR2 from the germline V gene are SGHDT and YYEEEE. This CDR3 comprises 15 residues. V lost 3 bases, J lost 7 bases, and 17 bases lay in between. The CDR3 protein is CASSWGNGRGNEQFF. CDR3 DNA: TGTGCCAGCAGCTGGGGAAATGGGAGAGGGAATGAGCAGTTCTTC.

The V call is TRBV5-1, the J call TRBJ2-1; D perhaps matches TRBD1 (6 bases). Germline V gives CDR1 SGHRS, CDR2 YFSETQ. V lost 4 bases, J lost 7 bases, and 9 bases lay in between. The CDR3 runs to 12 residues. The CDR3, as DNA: TGCGCCAGCAGCGCGCAGGGGAATGAGCAGTTCTTC. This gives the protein CASSAQGNEQFF.

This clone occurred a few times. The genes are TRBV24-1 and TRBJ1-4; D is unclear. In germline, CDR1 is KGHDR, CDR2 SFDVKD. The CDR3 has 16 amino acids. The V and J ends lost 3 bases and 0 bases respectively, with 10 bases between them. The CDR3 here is CATSDGGRTTNEKLFF. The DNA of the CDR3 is TGTGCCACCAGTGATGGTGGGCGCACAACTAATGAAAAACTGTTTTTT.

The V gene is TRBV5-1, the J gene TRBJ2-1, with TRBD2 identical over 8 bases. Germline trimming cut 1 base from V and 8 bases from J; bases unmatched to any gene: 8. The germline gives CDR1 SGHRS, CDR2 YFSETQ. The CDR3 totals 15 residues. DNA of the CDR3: TGCGCCAGCAGCTTGACCAGCGGGAGCGGGGATGAGCAGTTCTTC. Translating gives CASSLTSGSGDEQFF.

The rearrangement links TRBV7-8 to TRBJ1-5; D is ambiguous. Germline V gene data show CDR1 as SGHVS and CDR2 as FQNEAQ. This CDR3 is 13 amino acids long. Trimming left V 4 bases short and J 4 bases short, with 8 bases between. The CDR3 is CASSWELNQPQHF. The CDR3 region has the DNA TGTGCCAGCAGCTGGGAGTTGAATCAGCCCCAGCATTTT. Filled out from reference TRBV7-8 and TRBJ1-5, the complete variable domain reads GAGVSQSPRYKVAKRGQDVALRCDPISGHVSLFWYQQALGQGPEFLTYFQNEAQLDKSGLPSDRFFAERPEGSVSTLKIQRTQQEDSAVYLCASSWELNQPQHFGDGTRLSIL.

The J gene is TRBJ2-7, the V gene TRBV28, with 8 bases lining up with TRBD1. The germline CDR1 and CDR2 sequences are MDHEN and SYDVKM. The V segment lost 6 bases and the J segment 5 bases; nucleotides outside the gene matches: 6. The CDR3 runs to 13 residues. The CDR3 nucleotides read TGTGCCAGCAGCTCGGGACAGGTCAACGAGCAGTACTTC. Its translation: CASSSGQVNEQYF.

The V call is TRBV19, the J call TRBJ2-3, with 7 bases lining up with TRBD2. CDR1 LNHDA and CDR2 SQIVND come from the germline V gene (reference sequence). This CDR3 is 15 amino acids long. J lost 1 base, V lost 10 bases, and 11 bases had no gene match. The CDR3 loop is CATLRAAGGTDTQYF. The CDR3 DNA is TGTGCCACCCTCCGGGCGGCGGGGGGCACAGATACGCAGTATTTT.

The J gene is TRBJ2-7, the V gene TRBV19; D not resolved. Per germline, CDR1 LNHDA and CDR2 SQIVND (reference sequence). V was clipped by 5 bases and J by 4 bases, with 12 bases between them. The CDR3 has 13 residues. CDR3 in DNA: TGTGCCAGTAGTCTCGCGTCCGGTTACGAGCAGTACTTC. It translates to CASSLASGYEQYF.

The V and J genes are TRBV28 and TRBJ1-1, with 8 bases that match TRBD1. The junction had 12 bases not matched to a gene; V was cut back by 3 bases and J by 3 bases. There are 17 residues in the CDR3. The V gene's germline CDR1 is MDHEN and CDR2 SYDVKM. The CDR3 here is CASSLGQGAGWDTEAFF. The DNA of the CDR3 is TGTGCCAGCAGTTTGGGTCAGGGGGCGGGTTGGGACACTGAAGCTTTCTTT.

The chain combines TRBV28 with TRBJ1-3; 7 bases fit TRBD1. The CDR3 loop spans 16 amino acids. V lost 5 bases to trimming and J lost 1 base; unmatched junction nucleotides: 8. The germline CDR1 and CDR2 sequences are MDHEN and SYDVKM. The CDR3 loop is CASSLGTAYSGNTIYF. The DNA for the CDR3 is TGTGCCAGCAGTCTCGGGACAGCCTATTCTGGAAACACCATATATTTT.

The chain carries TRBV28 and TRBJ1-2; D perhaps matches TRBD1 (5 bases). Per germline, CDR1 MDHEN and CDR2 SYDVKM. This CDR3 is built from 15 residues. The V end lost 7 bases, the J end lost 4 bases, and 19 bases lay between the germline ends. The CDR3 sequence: CASTYGGGIGYGYTF. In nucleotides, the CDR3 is TGTGCCAGCACCTACGGGGGGGGAATCGGCTATGGCTACACCTTC.

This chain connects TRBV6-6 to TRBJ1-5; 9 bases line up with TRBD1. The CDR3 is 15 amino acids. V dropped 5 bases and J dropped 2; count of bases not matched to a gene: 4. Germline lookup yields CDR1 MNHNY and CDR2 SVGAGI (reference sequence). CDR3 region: CASSDRGRGNQPQHF. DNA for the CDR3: TGTGCCAGCAGTGACAGGGGGAGGGGCAATCAGCCCCAGCATTTT.

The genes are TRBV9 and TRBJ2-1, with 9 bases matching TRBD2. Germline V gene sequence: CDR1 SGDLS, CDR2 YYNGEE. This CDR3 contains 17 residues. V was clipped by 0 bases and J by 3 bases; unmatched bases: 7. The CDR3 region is CASSVENSGGLYNEQFF. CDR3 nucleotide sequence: TGTGCCAGCAGCGTAGAAAATAGCGGGGGTCTCTACAATGAGCAGTTCTTC.

The CDR3 coding sequence is TGTGCCAGCAGTTGGAGGGGGCGTAGGTACGAGCAGTACTTC. Residues: CASSWRGRRYEQYF. The V call is TRBV28, the J call TRBJ2-7; a possible D gene is TRBD1 (7 bases). Germline values: CDR1 MDHEN, CDR2 SYDVKM. The CDR3 is 14 residues long. V shed 4 bases and J shed 4 bases, with 14 bases lying between them.

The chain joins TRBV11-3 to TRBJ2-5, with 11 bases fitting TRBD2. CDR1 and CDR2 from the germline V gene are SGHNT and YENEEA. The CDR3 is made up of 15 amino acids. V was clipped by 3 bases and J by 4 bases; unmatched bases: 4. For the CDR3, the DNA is TGTGCCAGCAGCTTTAGCGGGAGGGCGGGAGAGACCCAGTACTTC. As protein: CASSFSGRAGETQYF. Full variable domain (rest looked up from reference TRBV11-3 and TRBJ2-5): EAGVVQSPRYKIIEKKQPVAFWCNPISGHNTLYWYLQNLGQGPELLIRYENEEAVDDSQLPKDRFSAERLKGVDSTLKIQPAELGDSAVYLCASSFSGRAGETQYFGPGTRLLVL.

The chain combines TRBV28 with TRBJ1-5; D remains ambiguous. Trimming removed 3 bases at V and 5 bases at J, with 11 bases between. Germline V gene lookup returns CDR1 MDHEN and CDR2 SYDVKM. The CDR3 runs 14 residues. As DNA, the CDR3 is TGTGCCAGCAGTTTTCGGGGATGGGATCAGCCCCAGCATTTT. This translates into CASSFRGWDQPQHF.

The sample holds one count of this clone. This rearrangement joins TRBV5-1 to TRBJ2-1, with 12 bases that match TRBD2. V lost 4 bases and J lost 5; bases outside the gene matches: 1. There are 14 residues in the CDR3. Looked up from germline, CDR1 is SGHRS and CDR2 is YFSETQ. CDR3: CASSGLAGNNEQFF. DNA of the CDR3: TGCGCCAGCAGCGGACTAGCGGGGAACAATGAGCAGTTCTTC.

The CDR3: CASSPTDSYGYTF. The CDR3 nucleotides are TGTGCCAGCAGTCCTACTGACAGCTATGGCTACACCTTC. The rearrangement uses TRBV28 and TRBJ1-2; D is possibly TRBD1 (5 bases). Germline V gives CDR1 MDHEN, CDR2 SYDVKM. The CDR3 is 13 residues long. V shed 5 bases and J shed 4 bases, with 11 bases lying between them.

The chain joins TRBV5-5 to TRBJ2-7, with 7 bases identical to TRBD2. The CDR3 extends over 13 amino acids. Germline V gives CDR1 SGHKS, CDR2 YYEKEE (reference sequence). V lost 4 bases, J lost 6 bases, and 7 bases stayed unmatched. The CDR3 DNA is TGTGCCAGCAGCAGGGCGGGGGACTCCGAGCAGTACGTC. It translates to CASSRAGDSEQYV.

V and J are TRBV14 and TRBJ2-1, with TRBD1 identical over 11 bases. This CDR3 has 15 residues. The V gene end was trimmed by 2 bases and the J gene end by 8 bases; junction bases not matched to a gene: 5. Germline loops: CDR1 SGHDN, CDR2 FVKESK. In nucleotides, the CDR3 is TGTGCCAGCAGCCAAAGGACAGGGGGCGCGGATGAGCAGTTCTTC. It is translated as CASSQRTGGADEQFF.

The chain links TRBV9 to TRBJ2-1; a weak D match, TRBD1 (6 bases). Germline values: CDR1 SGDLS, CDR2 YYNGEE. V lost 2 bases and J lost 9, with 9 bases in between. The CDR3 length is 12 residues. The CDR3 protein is CASSVGAIEQFF. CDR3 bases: TGTGCCAGCAGCGTGGGGGCGATTGAGCAGTTCTTC.

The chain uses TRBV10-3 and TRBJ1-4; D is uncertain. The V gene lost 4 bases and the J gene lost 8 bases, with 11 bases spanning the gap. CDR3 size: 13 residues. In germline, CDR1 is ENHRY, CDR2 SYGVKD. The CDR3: CAISATAEEKLFF. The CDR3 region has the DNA TGTGCCATCAGTGCTACGGCGGAGGAAAAACTGTTTTTT.

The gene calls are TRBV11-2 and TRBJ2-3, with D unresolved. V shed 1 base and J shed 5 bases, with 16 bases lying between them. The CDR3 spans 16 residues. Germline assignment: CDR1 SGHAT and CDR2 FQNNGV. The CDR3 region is CASSLANRHTQDTQYF. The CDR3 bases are TGTGCCAGCAGCTTAGCGAACAGACATACCCAAGATACGCAGTATTTT.

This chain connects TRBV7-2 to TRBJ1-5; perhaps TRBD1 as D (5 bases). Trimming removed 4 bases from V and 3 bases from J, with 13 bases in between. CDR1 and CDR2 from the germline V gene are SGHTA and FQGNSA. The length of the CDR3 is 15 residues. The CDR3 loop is CASSSGGGVNQPQHF. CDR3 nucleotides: TGTGCCAGCAGCTCGGGGGGAGGGGTCAATCAGCCCCAGCATTTT.

This chain's CDR3 is CASSPGGTGRTEAFF. CDR3 DNA: TGCGCCAGCAGCCCGGGGGGGACAGGGAGGACTGAAGCTTTCTTT. The rearrangement joins TRBV5-1 to TRBJ1-1; 9 bases fit TRBD1. Germline assignment: CDR1 SGHRS and CDR2 YFSETQ. This CDR3 contains 15 residues. Trimming took 4 bases from V and 5 from J; bases not matched to a gene: 9.

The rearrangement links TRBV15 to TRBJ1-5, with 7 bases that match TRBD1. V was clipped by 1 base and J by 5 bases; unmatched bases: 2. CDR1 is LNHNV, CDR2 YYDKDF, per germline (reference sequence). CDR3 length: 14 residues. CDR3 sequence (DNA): TGTGCCACCAGCAGAGGGGACAGATATCAGCCCCAGCATTTT. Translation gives CATSRGDRYQPQHF. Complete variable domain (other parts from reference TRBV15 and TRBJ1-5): DAMVIQNPRYQVTQFGKPVTLSCSQTLNHNVMYWYQQKSSQAPKLLFHYYDKDFNNEADTPDNFQSRRPNTSFCFLDIRSPGLGDTAMYLCATSRGDRYQPQHFGDGTRLSIL.

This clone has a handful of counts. CDR3 sequence reads: CASSPRGGTAPGTQYF. In nucleotides, the CDR3 is TGTGCCAGCAGTCCCCGGGGGGGGACAGCTCCGGGGACCCAGTACTTC. V is TRBV2 and J is TRBJ2-5, with a tentative D call TRBD2 (8 bases). The ends were cut back, 5 bases at V and 7 bases at J, with 23 bases in the middle. The CDR3 has 16 residues. Germline lookup yields CDR1 SNHLY and CDR2 FYNNEI.

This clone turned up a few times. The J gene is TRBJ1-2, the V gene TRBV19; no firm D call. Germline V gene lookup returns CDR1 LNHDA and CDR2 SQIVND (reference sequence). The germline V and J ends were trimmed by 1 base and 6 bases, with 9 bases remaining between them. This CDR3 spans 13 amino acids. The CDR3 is CASSIASSDGYTF. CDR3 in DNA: TGTGCCAGTAGTATAGCTTCAAGCGATGGCTACACCTTC.